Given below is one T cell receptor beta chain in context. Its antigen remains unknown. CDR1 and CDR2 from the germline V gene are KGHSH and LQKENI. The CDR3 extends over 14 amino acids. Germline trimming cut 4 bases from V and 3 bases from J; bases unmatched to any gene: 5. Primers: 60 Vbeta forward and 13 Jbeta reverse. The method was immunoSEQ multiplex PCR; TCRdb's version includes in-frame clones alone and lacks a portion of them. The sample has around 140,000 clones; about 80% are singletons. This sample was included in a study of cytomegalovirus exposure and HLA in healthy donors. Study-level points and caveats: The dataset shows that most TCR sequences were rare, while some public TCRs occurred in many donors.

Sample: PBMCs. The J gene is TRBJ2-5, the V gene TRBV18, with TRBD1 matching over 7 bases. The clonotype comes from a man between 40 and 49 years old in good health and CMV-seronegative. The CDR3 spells CASSLRDSKETQYF. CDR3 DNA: TGTGCCAGCTCACTCCGGGACAGCAAAGAGACCCAGTACTTC. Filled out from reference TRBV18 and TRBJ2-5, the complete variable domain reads NAGVMQNPRHLVRRRGQEARLRCSPMKGHSHVYWYRQLPEEGLKFMVYLQKENIIDESGMPKERFSAEFPKEGPSILRIQQVVRGDSAAYFCASSLRDSKETQYFGPGTRLLVL.